The rows below give T cell receptor beta chains drawn from one sample of a study of patients and donors after allogeneic stem cell transplantation. TCRdb ran MiXCR on the RT-PCR reads and lists one entry per CDR3 protein. Of roughly 200,000 distinct CDR3 sequences listed, around two fifths were seen once; the top ten hold 25% to 35%. Sequenced: blood, either unsorted or a sorted T cell fraction (not recorded which). Receptors were obtained from a human donor who was either an allogeneic HSCT recipient or a stem cell or donor lymphocyte infusion donor (not recorded which). It is not recorded whose cells these are; they may come from a transplant donor. Each CDR3 is given with its conserved first and last residue. Fields, in order: V gene, clone size, D gene, J gene, CDR3 DNA, CDR3 protein. D genes are given only for firm matches. Rows give clone size only sometimes, using once, few, many, or a class for an expanded clone.

TRBV6-5	NA	NA	TRBJ2-2	TGTGCCAGCAGTAGAGGGCGGGACACCGGGGAGCTGTTTTTT	CASSRGRDTGELFF
TRBV9	NA	NA	TRBJ2-7	TGTGCCAGCAGCCCCTGGGACTCCCACTACGAGCAGTACTTC	CASSPWDSHYEQYF
TRBV5-6	few	NA	TRBJ1-2	TGTGCCAGCAGCTTGGCCTTTGGTGGCTACACCTTC	CASSLAFGGYTF
TRBV27	NA	TRBD1	TRBJ1-6	TGTGCCAGCAGTTTAGTAAGAACACAGGGGGCGCGGTGTTCACCCCTCCACTTT	CASSLVRTQGARCSPLHF
TRBV29-1	few	NA	TRBJ1-5	TGCAGCGCATCCCCCGGAAAGGGTCAGCCCCAGCATTTT	CSASPGKGQPQHF
TRBV7-2	NA	TRBD1	TRBJ1-2	TGTGCCAGCAGCCTAATGGACAGGGTGAACTATGGCTACACCTTC	CASSLMDRVNYGYTF
TRBV5-1	once	TRBD1	TRBJ1-1	TGCGCCAGTGAGACCGGGGACAGCTTAAACACTGAAGCTTTCTTT	CASETGDSLNTEAFF
TRBV9	few	NA	TRBJ1-1	TGTGCCAGCAGCGATGGAGGTGAAGCTTTCTTT	CASSDGGEAFF
TRBV25-1	few	TRBD1	TRBJ1-5	TGTGCCAGCAGGGGACAGGGCTGGAATCAGCCCCAGCATTTT	CASRGQGWNQPQHF
TRBV10-3	few	NA	TRBJ1-4	TGTGCCATCAGTGCGGACAGTCTATCGCCTAATGAAAAACTGTTTTTT	CAISADSLSPNEKLFF
TRBV5-6	few	NA	TRBJ2-5	TGTGCCAGCAGCCTTAGAGGAAAAGAGACCCAGTACTTC	CASSLRGKETQYF
TRBV30	NA	TRBD1	TRBJ2-4	TGTGCCTGGAACGCACCCGGGACAGGGAACATTCAGTACTTC	CAWNAPGTGNIQYF
TRBV12-3/TRBV12-4	few	NA	TRBJ1-3	TGTGCCAGCAGTTTATCGGGGCCTGGAAACACCATATATTTT	CASSLSGPGNTIYF
TRBV29-1	NA	NA	TRBJ2-3	TGCAGCGTTGGGGGACTTAGCGGCCACAACGCAGATACGCAGTATTTT	CSVGGLSGHNADTQYF
TRBV20-1	few	TRBD1	TRBJ1-1	TGCAGTGCTAGAGATCAGGGGGGGCGCACAGCTTTCTTT	CSARDQGGRTAFF
TRBV28	few	NA	TRBJ1-6	TGTGCCAGCAGTTTAGGTAACAGCGGTTCACCCCTCCACTTT	CASSLGNSGSPLHF
TRBV10-3	NA	NA	TRBJ1-5	TGTGCCATCAGTGAAGAGGAGGAAGGGTTTCCTCAGCCCCAGCATTTT	CAISEEEEGFPQPQHF
TRBV6-5	few	TRBD1	TRBJ1-2	TGTGCCAGCAGTTCAAACCAACCAGACAGGGGTCTCTCCTATGGCTACACCTTC	CASSSNQPDRGLSYGYTF
TRBV7-9	few	TRBD1	TRBJ1-5	TGTGCCAGCAGCGCACAGGGGGTAGTTCAGCCCCAGCATTTT	CASSAQGVVQPQHF
TRBV20-1	NA	NA	TRBJ2-7	TGCAGTGCTAGCTCGCTTTATGAGCAGTACTTC	CSASSLYEQYF
TRBV2	few	NA	TRBJ1-1	TGTGCCAGCAGGTACCGCGATCTAGCTGAAGCTTTCTTT	CASRYRDLAEAFF
TRBV3-1	NA	TRBD1	TRBJ1-3	TGTGCCAGCAGCCGAGGGGGACAGTCTGGAAACACCATATATTTT	CASSRGGQSGNTIYF
TRBV21-1	NA	NA	TRBJ1-2	TGTGCCAGCAGCTCCCAAGGGGGCTACACCTTC	CASSSQGGYTF
TRBV11-2	few	NA	TRBJ1-1	TGTGCCAGCAGCTTCGACAGGGAAGCTTTCTTT	CASSFDREAFF
TRBV29-1	NA	NA	TRBJ2-7	TGCAGCGCCCTTTGGGGGTTCGGAAACGAGCAGTACTTC	CSALWGFGNEQYF
TRBV7-9	NA	TRBD2	TRBJ2-7	TGTGCCAGCAGCTTGTCTTTTTGGACAGCTGATACTAGCGGGAGTTACGAGCAGTACTTC	CASSLSFWTADTSGSYEQYF
TRBV5-1	few	TRBD2	TRBJ2-3	TGCGCCAGCAGCTTGGATCCTACTAGCGACACAGATACGCAGTATTTT	CASSLDPTSDTDTQYF
TRBV29-1	NA	NA	TRBJ1-1	TGCAGCGTTGTCAGTAGCCTTCTGAACACTGAAGCTTTCTTT	CSVVSSLLNTEAFF
TRBV12-3/TRBV12-4	NA	NA	TRBJ1-2	TGTGCCAGCAGTTCTCCCTTGCAAGCTAACTATGGCTACACCTTC	CASSSPLQANYGYTF
TRBV19	NA	NA	TRBJ2-2	TGTGCCAGTAGTACCCAGACGGGCGCCGGGGAGCTGTTTTTT	CASSTQTGAGELFF
TRBV6-5	few	TRBD1	TRBJ1-1	TGTGCCAGCAGTTGGACAGGGCTGGACACTGAAGCTTTCTTT	CASSWTGLDTEAFF
TRBV19	NA	NA	TRBJ1-1	TGTGCCAGTAGTATCCGGCCTTCGAAGGGGATTTACACTGAAGCTTTCTTT	CASSIRPSKGIYTEAFF
TRBV4-3	NA	TRBD1	TRBJ2-1	TGCGCCAGCAGTCTATCACCGGGACAGGGCCCAAATGAGCAGTTCTTC	CASSLSPGQGPNEQFF
TRBV4-3	NA	TRBD1	TRBJ1-2	TGCGCCAGCAGCTGGGGACAGGAAAACTATGGCTACACCTTC	CASSWGQENYGYTF
TRBV9	NA	NA	TRBJ2-3	TGTGCCAGCAGCGTAGGGGGACATGTCGCAGATACGCAGTATTTT	CASSVGGHVADTQYF
TRBV4-2	NA	NA	TRBJ1-6	TGTGCCAGCAGCCAAGAAGGAGTCGGCGATTCACCCCTCCACTTT	CASSQEGVGDSPLHF
TRBV7-2	NA	NA	TRBJ1-1	TGTGCCAGCAGCTTAGTGCGGGGGGCGCTGGGCACTGAAGCTTTCTTT	CASSLVRGALGTEAFF
TRBV5-1	once	NA	TRBJ2-7	TGCGCCAGCAGCTTGGCCGAGAGCATCTACGAGCAGTACTTC	CASSLAESIYEQYF